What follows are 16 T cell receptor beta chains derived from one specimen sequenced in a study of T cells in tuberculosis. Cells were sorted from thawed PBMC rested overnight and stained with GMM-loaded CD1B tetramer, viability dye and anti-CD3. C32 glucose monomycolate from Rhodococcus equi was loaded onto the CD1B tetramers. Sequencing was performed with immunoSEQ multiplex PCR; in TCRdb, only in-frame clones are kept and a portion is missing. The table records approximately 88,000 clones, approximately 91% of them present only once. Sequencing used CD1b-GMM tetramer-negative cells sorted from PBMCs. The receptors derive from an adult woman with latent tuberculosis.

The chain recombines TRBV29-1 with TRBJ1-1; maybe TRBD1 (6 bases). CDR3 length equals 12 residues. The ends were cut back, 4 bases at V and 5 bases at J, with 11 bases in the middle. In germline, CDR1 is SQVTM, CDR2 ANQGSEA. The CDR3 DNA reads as TGCAGCGTTGTGCAGGGGACGACTGAAGCTTTCTTT. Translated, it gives CSVVQGTTEAFF. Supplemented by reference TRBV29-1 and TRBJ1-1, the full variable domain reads SAVISQKPSRDICQRGTSLTIQCQVDSQVTMMFWYRQQPGQSLTLIATANQGSEATYESGFVIDKFPISRPNLTFSTLTVSNMSPEDSSIYLCSVVQGTTEAFFGQGTRLTVV.

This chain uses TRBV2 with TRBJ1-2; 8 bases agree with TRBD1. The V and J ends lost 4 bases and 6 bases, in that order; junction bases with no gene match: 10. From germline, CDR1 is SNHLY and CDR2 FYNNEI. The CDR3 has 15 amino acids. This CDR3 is CASSVRQGTGNGYTF. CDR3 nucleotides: TGTGCCAGCAGTGTAAGACAGGGGACGGGTAATGGCTACACCTTC.

CDR3 sequence reads: CASSLTSGTYNEQFF. The CDR3 DNA follows: TGTGCCAGCAGCCTGACTAGCGGGACGTACAATGAGCAGTTCTTC. The rearrangement links TRBV27 to TRBJ2-1; 11 bases are shared with TRBD2. The CDR3 spans 15 residues. The V and J ends lost 6 bases and 4 bases, in that order; junction bases with no gene match: 5. The V gene's germline CDR1 is MNHEY and CDR2 SMNVEV (reference sequence).

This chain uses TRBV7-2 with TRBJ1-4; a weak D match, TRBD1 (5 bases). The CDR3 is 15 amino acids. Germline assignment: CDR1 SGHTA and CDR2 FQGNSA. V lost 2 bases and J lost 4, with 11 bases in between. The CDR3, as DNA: TGTGCCAGCAGCTTATTCGGGGGGAATAATGAAAAACTGTTTTTT. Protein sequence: CASSLFGGNNEKLFF.

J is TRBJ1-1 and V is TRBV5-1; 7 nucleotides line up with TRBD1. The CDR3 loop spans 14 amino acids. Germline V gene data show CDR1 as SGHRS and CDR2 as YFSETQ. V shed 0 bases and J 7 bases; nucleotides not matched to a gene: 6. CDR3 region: CASSLGRGRGEAFF. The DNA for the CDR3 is TGCGCCAGCAGCTTGGGTAGGGGGCGCGGTGAAGCTTTCTTT.

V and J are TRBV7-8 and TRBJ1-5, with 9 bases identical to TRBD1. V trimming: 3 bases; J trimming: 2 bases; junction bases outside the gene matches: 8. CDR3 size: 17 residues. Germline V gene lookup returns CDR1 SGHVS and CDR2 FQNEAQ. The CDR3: CASSLGQGWLGNQPQHF. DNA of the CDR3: TGTGCCAGCAGCTTGGGACAGGGTTGGTTGGGCAATCAGCCCCAGCATTTT.

CDR3 DNA sequence: TGTGCCAGCAGCTTGGCGGGGAGGCTCAATCAGCCCCAGCATTTT. It is translated as CASSLAGRLNQPQHF. This rearrangement joins TRBV5-8 to TRBJ1-5; no definite D call. With 0 bases removed from V and 3 bases from J, the gap between germline ends came to 10 bases. Germline CDR1 and CDR2: SGHTS and YDEGEE. The CDR3 consists of 15 residues. Full variable domain (missing parts from reference TRBV5-8 and TRBJ1-5): EAGVTQSPTHLIKTRGQQATLRCSPISGHTSVYWYQQALGLGLQFLLWYDEGEERNRGNFPPRFSGRQFPNYSSELNVNALELEDSALYLCASSLAGRLNQPQHFGDGTRLSIL.

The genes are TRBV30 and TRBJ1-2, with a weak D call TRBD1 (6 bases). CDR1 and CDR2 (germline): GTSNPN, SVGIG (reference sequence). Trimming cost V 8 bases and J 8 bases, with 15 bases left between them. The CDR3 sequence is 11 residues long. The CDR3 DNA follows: TGTGCCGTCCTAGGGGGGGGCGGCTACACCTTC. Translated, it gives CAVLGGGGYTF.

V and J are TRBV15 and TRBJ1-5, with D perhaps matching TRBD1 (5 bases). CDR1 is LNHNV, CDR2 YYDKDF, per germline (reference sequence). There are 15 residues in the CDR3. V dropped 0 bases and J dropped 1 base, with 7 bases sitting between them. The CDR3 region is CATSRDRGSNQPQHF. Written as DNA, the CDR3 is TGTGCCACCAGCAGAGATAGGGGAAGCAATCAGCCCCAGCATTTT.

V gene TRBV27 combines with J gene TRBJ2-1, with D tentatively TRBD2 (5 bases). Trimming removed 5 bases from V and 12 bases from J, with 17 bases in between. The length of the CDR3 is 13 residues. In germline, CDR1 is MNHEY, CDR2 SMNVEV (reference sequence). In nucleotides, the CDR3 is TGTGCCAGCAGTCCCCTTGAGGGCTCCCGGCAGTTCTTC. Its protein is CASSPLEGSRQFF.

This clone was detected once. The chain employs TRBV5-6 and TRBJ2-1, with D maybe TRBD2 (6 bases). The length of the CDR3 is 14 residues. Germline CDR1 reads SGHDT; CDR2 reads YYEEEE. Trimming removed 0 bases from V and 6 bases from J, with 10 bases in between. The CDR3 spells CASSLGAGSNEQFF. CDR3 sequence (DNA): TGTGCCAGCAGCTTGGGCGCGGGGAGCAATGAGCAGTTCTTC.

The CDR3 region has the DNA TGTGCCAGCAGCTCTAGCGGGGGGGCCCCTGCACAGAATACGCAGTATTTT. Encoded protein: CASSSSGGAPAQNTQYF. The chain uses TRBV7-9 and TRBJ2-3; 12 nucleotides line up with TRBD2. The J segment lost 7 bases and the V segment lost 4 bases, leaving 12 bases of the junction unmatched. The CDR3 is 17 residues long. Germline CDR1 SEHNR, CDR2 FQNEAQ (reference sequence). The entire variable domain, with the rest obtained from reference TRBV7-9 and TRBJ2-3, is as follows: DTGVSQNPRHKITKRGQNVTFRCDPISEHNRLYWYRQTLGQGPEFLTYFQNEAQLEKSRLLSDRFSAERPKGSFSTLEIQRTEQGDSAMYLCASSSSGGAPAQNTQYFGPGTRLTVL.

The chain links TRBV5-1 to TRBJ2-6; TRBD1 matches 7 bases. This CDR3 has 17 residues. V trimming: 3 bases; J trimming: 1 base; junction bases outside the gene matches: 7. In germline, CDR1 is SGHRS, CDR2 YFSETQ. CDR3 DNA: TGCGCCAGCAGCTGGCGACAGGGTAGTTCTGGGGCCAACGTCCTGACTTTC. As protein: CASSWRQGSSGANVLTF.

This chain's CDR3 is CASSITGSTYGYTF. The CDR3 DNA is TGTGCCAGCAGCATTACAGGGAGTACCTATGGCTACACCTTC. The chain is built from TRBV5-5 and TRBJ1-2; tentatively, D is TRBD1 (6 bases). Germline CDR1 is SGHKS and CDR2 is YYEKEE (reference sequence). V was cut by 4 bases and J by 4 bases, with 14 bases left in between. The CDR3 runs 14 residues.

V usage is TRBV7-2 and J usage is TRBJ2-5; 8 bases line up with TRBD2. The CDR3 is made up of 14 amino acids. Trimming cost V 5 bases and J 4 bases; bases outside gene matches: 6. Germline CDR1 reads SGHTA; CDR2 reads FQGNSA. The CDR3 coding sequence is TGTGCCAGCAGCGCAGTCGGGGGGGCAGAGACCCAGTACTTC. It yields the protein CASSAVGGAETQYF.

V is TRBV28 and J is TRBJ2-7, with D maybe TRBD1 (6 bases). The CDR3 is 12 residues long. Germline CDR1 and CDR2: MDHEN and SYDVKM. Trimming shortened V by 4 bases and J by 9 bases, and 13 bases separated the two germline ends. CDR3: CASSSTGWGQYV. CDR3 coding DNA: TGTGCCAGCAGTTCCACAGGGTGGGGGCAGTACGTC.